Below, one TCR beta chain is given with its context. Its target is unknown. Unique molecular identifiers were incorporated when the TCRbeta library was constructed. TCRdb used MiXCR to reprocess the PCR reads, holding one entry per CDR3 protein. The sample has more than 300,000 distinct CDR3 sequences; 16% are singletons. Losses at the gene ends were 6 bases for V and 1 base for J; bases not matched to a gene: 6. Germline CDR1 is MNHNS and CDR2 is SASEGT. There are 15 residues in the CDR3. The sample is drawn from a study of T-cell reconstitution after alpha-beta-depleted transplantation in children. Whole-study results and caveats: Some patients showed high day-60 TCRbeta diversity, which derived from surviving recipient T cells and thymic progenitors. About two months after transplant, alpha-beta T cells reportedly came from several hundred expanded graft clones. It was newly produced T cells that mostly accounted for T-cell counts and diversity one year after transplant.

The chain joins TRBV6-1 to TRBJ2-1; 7 bases align to TRBD2. The sequence derives from a male patient under 10 years old who had a stem cell transplant for acute lymphoblastic leukemia, so the T cells may come from the graft donor. The sequencing used PBMCs, mostly from graft donor cells, collected 360 days after TCRalphabeta/CD19-depleted stem cell transplant. The CDR3 DNA reads TGTGCCAGCAGCCTAAGCGGGGCTTCCTACAATGAGCAGTTCTTC. This gives the protein CASSLSGASYNEQFF.